The next 23 T cell receptor beta chains were all read from a single sample in a study of PD-1 blockade in mismatch repair-deficient tumors. The protocol was immunoSEQ multiplex PCR, while the TCRdb copy is restricted to in-frame clones and leaves out a portion. The sample contains under 20,000 clones, roughly 82% of which appear only once. The sequences come from PBMCs, collected 52 weeks after starting pembrolizumab. Receptor source: an adult with mismatch repair-deficient cancer.

V gene TRBV9 combines with J gene TRBJ1-6, with 8 bases matching TRBD1. Germline CDR1 SGDLS, CDR2 YYNGEE. J was trimmed by 9 bases and V by 0 bases; bases with no gene match: 11. This CDR3 spans 17 amino acids. The CDR3 reads CASSVGDRSSTSSPLHF. DNA of the CDR3: TGTGCCAGCAGCGTAGGGGACAGGTCAAGTACAAGTTCACCCCTCCACTTT. The full variable domain, rest sourced from reference TRBV9 and TRBJ1-6, is DSGVTQTPKHLITATGQRVTLRCSPRSGDLSVYWYQQSLDQGLQFLIQYYNGEERAKGNILERFSAQQFPDLHSELNLSSLELGDSALYFCASSVGDRSSTSSPLHFGNGTRLTVT.

This chain connects TRBV16 to TRBJ2-1, with TRBD1 matching 10 bases. This CDR3 comprises 16 residues. The V segment lost 4 bases and the J segment 4 bases; nucleotides outside the gene matches: 7. Germline V CDR1 and CDR2: KGHSY, FQNENV. The CDR3 loop is CASSPPGQGHYNEQFF. In DNA, the CDR3 is TGTGCCAGCAGCCCGCCGGGACAGGGGCATTACAATGAGCAGTTCTTC.

This chain links TRBV27 with TRBJ1-2, with 9 bases lining up with TRBD1. V shed 4 bases and J 8 bases; nucleotides not matched to a gene: 11. There are 15 residues in the CDR3. Germline lookup yields CDR1 MNHEY and CDR2 SMNVEV (reference sequence). CDR3 loop: CASSSRGQGHEGYTF. The CDR3 coding sequence is TGTGCCAGCAGTTCCCGGGGACAGGGCCATGAGGGCTACACCTTC.

The chain links TRBV5-5 to TRBJ2-2; possible D gene TRBD2, 6 bases. Germline V gene sequence: CDR1 SGHKS, CDR2 YYEKEE (reference sequence). Deletions cut 4 bases from V and 6 bases from J, with 13 bases between. This CDR3 is built from 14 residues. CDR3 loop: CASSPDGGAGELFF. The DNA of the CDR3 is TGTGCCAGCAGCCCGGACGGAGGGGCCGGGGAGCTGTTTTTT.

The V and J genes are TRBV2 and TRBJ2-1; D not certain. Germline CDR1 SNHLY, CDR2 FYNNEI. This CDR3 is built from 12 residues. V was shortened by 5 bases and J by 4 bases, with 6 bases between the two germline ends. The CDR3 nucleotides read TGTGCCAGCAGTTTTAATTACAATGAGCAGTTCTTC. It is translated as CASSFNYNEQFF. Drawing the rest from reference TRBV2 and TRBJ2-1, the complete variable domain is EPEVTQTPSHQVTQMGQEVILRCVPISNHLYFYWYRQILGQKVEFLVSFYNNEISEKSEIFDDQFSVERPDGSNFTLKIRSTKLEDSAMYFCASSFNYNEQFFGPGTRLTVL.

DNA of the CDR3: TGTGCCAGTAGTCCCCCCTGGACTAGCGGGGTGAACACCGGGGAGCTGTTTTTT. This translates into CASSPPWTSGVNTGELFF. The genes are TRBV19 and TRBJ2-2; TRBD2 agrees at 12 bases. CDR1 is LNHDA and CDR2 is SQIVND in the germline V gene (reference sequence). The CDR3 is made up of 18 amino acids. The J segment lost 1 base and the V segment lost 5 bases, leaving 8 bases of the junction unmatched.

The rearrangement joins TRBV25-1 to TRBJ2-4; D gene uncertain. V was shortened by 6 bases and J by 1 base, with 10 bases between the two germline ends. Looked up from germline, CDR1 is MGHDK and CDR2 is SYGVNS. CDR3 size: 14 residues. In nucleotides, the CDR3 is TGTGCCAGCAGCTCTAGTGAGGCCAAAAACATTCAGTACTTC. It translates to CASSSSEAKNIQYF.

The rearrangement links TRBV19 to TRBJ2-3; unclear D gene. The CDR3 extends over 12 amino acids. The V and J ends lost 9 bases and 10 bases respectively, with 17 bases between them. CDR1 is LNHDA and CDR2 is SQIVND in the germline V gene (reference sequence). The CDR3 is CASSGSLLSQYF. CDR3 nucleotide sequence: TGTGCCAGCTCCGGGTCTCTCCTCTCGCAGTATTTT.

The CDR3 loop is CASSLQGHLYEQYF. The CDR3 nucleotides are TGTGCCAGCAGCTTGCAGGGACACCTTTACGAGCAGTACTTC. The gene calls are TRBV5-6 and TRBJ2-7, with D perhaps matching TRBD1 (6 bases). The CDR3 has 14 residues. The germline V and J ends were trimmed by 1 base and 4 bases, with 12 bases remaining between them. Germline values: CDR1 SGHDT, CDR2 YYEEEE.

The chain couples TRBV27 to TRBJ1-2, with 8 bases matching TRBD1. The CDR3 runs 14 residues. V was clipped by 5 bases and J by 6 bases; unmatched bases: 8. Germline values: CDR1 MNHEY, CDR2 SMNVEV (reference sequence). This CDR3 reads CASSLRTGIHGYTF. For the CDR3, the DNA is TGTGCCAGCAGTCTCAGGACAGGGATTCATGGCTACACCTTC.

This clone was detected only once. The V call is TRBV15, the J call TRBJ2-7; 8 bases match TRBD2. This CDR3 spans 16 amino acids. With 1 base clipped from V and 6 bases from J, the junction kept 11 bases outside the gene matches. The V gene's germline CDR1 is LNHNV and CDR2 YYDKDF (reference sequence). CDR3 coding DNA: TGTGCCACCAGCAGAGCTACTAGCGGCGACCTTAGCGAGCAGTACTTC. This sequence encodes CATSRATSGDLSEQYF.

The chain uses TRBV4-2 and TRBJ2-1; TRBD2 matches 9 bases. This CDR3 is 16 amino acids long. V dropped 0 bases and J dropped 9; count of bases not matched to a gene: 9. CDR1 and CDR2 (germline): LGHNA, YNFKEQ. The CDR3 sequence is CASSQDGGRAGPEQFF. The CDR3, as DNA: TGTGCCAGCAGCCAAGACGGCGGGAGGGCCGGGCCTGAGCAGTTCTTC.

The gene calls are TRBV5-8 and TRBJ1-5; 7 bases match TRBD1. Trimming cost V 5 bases and J 6 bases; bases outside gene matches: 11. CDR3 size: 15 residues. CDR1 and CDR2 (germline): SGHTS, YDEGEE. The CDR3 sequence is CASSHRYGDSQPQHF. CDR3 DNA sequence: TGTGCCAGCAGTCACCGGTATGGGGACAGTCAGCCCCAGCATTTT.

This rearrangement joins TRBV5-1 to TRBJ1-5, with a possible D match to TRBD1 (5 bases). This CDR3 has 13 amino acids. Per the germline V gene, CDR1 is SGHRS and CDR2 is YFSETQ. The germline V and J ends were trimmed by 5 bases and 4 bases, with 10 bases remaining between them. The CDR3 sequence is CASSWGGNQPQHF. CDR3 sequence (DNA): TGCGCCAGCAGTTGGGGGGGGAATCAGCCCCAGCATTTT.

V usage is TRBV28 and J usage is TRBJ2-1; 9 nucleotides line up with TRBD2. After removal of 6 bases from V and 7 bases from J, the junction contained 7 bases not matched to a gene. The CDR3 spans 14 residues. Germline loops: CDR1 MDHEN, CDR2 SYDVKM. The CDR3: CASSPLAGANEQFF. In DNA, the CDR3 is TGTGCCAGCAGCCCGTTAGCGGGAGCGAATGAGCAGTTCTTC.

The chain joins TRBV11-2 to TRBJ1-5; perhaps TRBD1 as D (5 bases). CDR1 SGHAT and CDR2 FQNNGV come from the germline V gene. The CDR3 spans 17 residues. V lost 1 base and J 5 bases, leaving 18 bases between the germline ends. The CDR3: CASSLVSGPGFDQPQHF. CDR3 nucleotides: TGTGCCAGCAGCTTAGTCTCAGGGCCCGGTTTTGATCAGCCCCAGCATTTT.

The chain employs TRBV27 and TRBJ1-6, with 7 bases that match TRBD1. After removal of 6 bases from V and 0 bases from J, the junction contained 5 bases not matched to a gene. This CDR3 contains 16 residues. Germline V gene data show CDR1 as MNHEY and CDR2 as SMNVEV (reference sequence). CDR3 residues: CASRRTGSSYNSPLHF. The CDR3 coding sequence is TGTGCCAGCAGGCGGACAGGTAGCTCCTATAATTCACCCCTCCACTTT.

This clone appeared a few times. CDR3 nucleotides: TGCGCCAGCAGCTTGGTACAGGGTCCCTACGAGCAGTACTTC. It is translated as CASSLVQGPYEQYF. The chain is built from TRBV5-1 and TRBJ2-7, with D possibly TRBD1 on 6 matching bases. This CDR3 region has 14 residues. V dropped 0 bases and J dropped 2 bases, with 9 bases sitting between them. Germline loops: CDR1 SGHRS, CDR2 YFSETQ.

The chain couples TRBV6-6 to TRBJ1-1; a possible D gene is TRBD1 (6 bases). Germline V CDR1 and CDR2: MNHNY, SVGAGI (reference sequence). This CDR3 has 15 amino acids. Trimming cost V 0 bases and J 1 base, with 9 bases left between them. This CDR3 is CASSYSDRSNTEAFF. The CDR3 DNA reads as TGTGCCAGCAGTTACTCAGACAGGTCGAACACTGAAGCTTTCTTT.

The chain combines TRBV30 with TRBJ1-5; TRBD1 matches 8 bases. The germline V gene encodes CDR1 GTSNPN and CDR2 SVGIG (reference sequence). The CDR3 is 14 residues long. J lost 4 bases, V lost 4 bases, and 6 bases had no gene match. The CDR3 loop reads CAWTRTGKNQPQHF. In nucleotides, the CDR3 is TGTGCCTGGACCCGGACAGGGAAAAATCAGCCCCAGCATTTT.

The chain couples TRBV6-5 to TRBJ2-5; no clear D. CDR1 is MNHEY and CDR2 is SVGAGI in the germline V gene. This CDR3 region has 13 residues. V lost 2 bases to trimming and J lost 3 bases, with 7 bases between them. CDR3 sequence (DNA): TGTGCCAGCAGTTACGGAGTCGAAGAGACCCAGTACTTC. Translating it yields CASSYGVEETQYF.

This chain uses TRBV5-5 with TRBJ1-5; D gene uncertain. The germline CDR1 and CDR2 sequences are SGHKS and YYEKEE (reference sequence). The ends were cut back, 4 bases at V and 0 bases at J, with 11 bases in the middle. The CDR3 consists of 15 residues. In DNA, the CDR3 is TGTGCCAGCAGCCAACAGATTAGTAGCAATCAGCCCCAGCATTTT. Amino acids: CASSQQISSNQPQHF. Based on the CDR3 plus reference TRBV5-5 and TRBJ1-5, the full variable domain is DAGVTQSPTHLIKTRGQQVTLRCSPISGHKSVSWYQQVLGQGPQFIFQYYEKEERGRGNFPDRFSARQFPNYSSELNVNALLLGDSALYLCASSQQISSNQPQHFGDGTRLSIL.

The gene calls are TRBV30 and TRBJ2-7; a possible D gene is TRBD1 (6 bases). The CDR3 contains 14 residues. Germline CDR1 reads GTSNPN; CDR2 reads SVGIG (reference sequence). V was shortened by 7 bases and J by 0 bases, with 16 bases between the two germline ends. CDR3 DNA sequence: TGTGCCTCGACCTGGTGGGGACACTCCTACGAGCAGTACTTC. It encodes CASTWWGHSYEQYF.